The 23 T cell receptor beta chains in this list originate from one sample, sequenced in a study of blood T cell repertoires in COVID-19. Assay used: immunoSEQ multiplex PCR; TCRdb lists only in-frame clones, some missing. The sample lists almost 200,000 clones, approximately 87% occurring once. Sample: peripheral blood. The receptors shown here come from a woman aged 70-85 years with acute or convalescent COVID-19.

In its sample, this clone was seen a few times. The V call is TRBV3-1 (or the pseudogene TRBV3-2), the J call TRBJ1-5; TRBD1 might be the D (6 bases). With 0 bases removed from V and 0 bases from J, the gap between germline ends came to 12 bases. The CDR3 covers 17 residues. CDR1 and CDR2 from the germline V gene are LGHDT and YNNKEL (reference sequence). CDR3 amino acids: CASSQDGGPFSNQPQHF. CDR3 nucleotide sequence: TGTGCCAGCAGCCAAGACGGGGGGCCCTTTAGCAATCAGCCCCAGCATTTT.

This sequence joins TRBV7-2 and TRBJ2-5, with TRBD1 as a possible D gene (5 bases). Trimming took 2 bases from V and 1 from J, leaving 8 bases between them. CDR1 and CDR2 from the germline V gene are SGHTA and FQGNSA. The CDR3 has 14 amino acids. Here the CDR3 reads CASSLKQGQETQYF. The CDR3 DNA sequence: TGTGCCAGCAGCTTAAAGCAGGGCCAAGAGACCCAGTACTTC.

The chain is built from TRBV6-5 and TRBJ2-7, with 7 bases aligning to TRBD1. V lost 6 bases and J lost 3; bases outside the gene matches: 5. CDR3 size: 13 residues. Germline CDR1 MNHEY, CDR2 SVGAGI. The CDR3 DNA sequence: TGTGCCAGCAGAAGAGGGACAGACTACGAGCAGTACTTC. This sequence encodes CASRRGTDYEQYF.

The chain has TRBV3-1 (or the pseudogene TRBV3-2) and TRBJ2-2; 7 bases line up with TRBD2. The CDR3 extends over 16 amino acids. After removal of 4 bases from V and 7 bases from J, the junction contained 12 bases not matched to a gene. In germline, CDR1 is LGHDT, CDR2 YNNKEL (reference sequence). CDR3 DNA sequence: TGTGCCAGCAGCCCCAGCGGGGCGGGAGTTTACGGGGAGCTGTTTTTT. This gives the protein CASSPSGAGVYGELFF.

This chain connects TRBV29-1 to TRBJ2-1; 10 bases line up with TRBD2. The V segment lost 5 bases and the J segment 4 bases; nucleotides outside the gene matches: 5. The CDR3 length is 14 residues. The germline gives CDR1 SQVTM, CDR2 ANQGSEA. CDR3 sequence: CSVLGLAAYNEQFF. In DNA, the CDR3 is TGCAGCGTTCTAGGACTAGCGGCGTACAATGAGCAGTTCTTC.

This rearrangement joins TRBV4-1 to TRBJ2-4; tentatively, D is TRBD2 (6 bases). CDR1 is MGHRA and CDR2 is YSYEKL in the germline V gene. The CDR3 has 12 amino acids. V lost 3 bases and J 13 bases, leaving 13 bases between the germline ends. The CDR3 DNA is TGCGCCAGCAGCCAGGCCCTGACTAGGCAGTACTTC. Its translation is CASSQALTRQYF.

Only a few counts were recorded for this clone. This chain joins TRBV12-5 and TRBJ2-2; D gene uncertain. CDR3 size: 13 residues. CDR1 is LGHNT, CDR2 FRNRAP, per germline. Between the trimmed V and J ends, which lost 1 base and 5 bases, there was a span of 5 bases. CDR3 nucleotide sequence: TGTGCTAGTGGTTTGGACCTAACCGGGGAGCTGTTTTTT. This codes for CASGLDLTGELFF.

This clone showed up just once. The genes are TRBV5-4 and TRBJ2-4; D uncertain. Trimming cost V 0 bases and J 0 bases, with 4 bases left between them. Germline loops: CDR1 SGHNT, CDR2 YYREEE (reference sequence). The CDR3 contains 14 residues. The CDR3 nucleotides are TGTGCCAGCAGCTTGGGACTAGCCAAAAACATTCAGTACTTC. Protein: CASSLGLAKNIQYF.

The chain uses TRBV9 and TRBJ2-7; D may be TRBD2 (5 bases). The ends were cut back, 1 base at V and 0 bases at J, with 14 bases in the middle. Germline lookup yields CDR1 SGDLS and CDR2 YYNGEE. CDR3 size: 16 residues. CDR3 loop: CASSVWAGASSYEQYF. The CDR3 nucleotides read TGTGCCAGCAGCGTATGGGCGGGCGCCAGCTCCTACGAGCAGTACTTC.

The chain links TRBV10-1 to TRBJ2-7; a weak D match, TRBD1 (5 bases). The V end lost 6 bases, the J end lost 2 bases, and 20 bases lay between the germline ends. The CDR3 length is 16 residues. Per germline, CDR1 WNHNN and CDR2 SYGVQD (reference sequence). For the CDR3, the DNA is TGCGCCAGCAGGGACGGAAAGACAGAAGTAGCCTACGAGCAGTACTTC. It translates to CASRDGKTEVAYEQYF.

The chain uses TRBV9 and TRBJ1-3, with TRBD1 identical over 9 bases. Germline V lookup: CDR1 SGDLS, CDR2 YYNGEE. The V and J ends lost 3 bases and 4 bases, in that order; junction bases with no gene match: 11. The CDR3 consists of 17 residues. The CDR3 DNA follows: TGTGCCAGCAGCGCCGCTCCGAGGACAGGGGCGGGAAACACCATATATTTT. Translating gives CASSAAPRTGAGNTIYF.

The V gene is TRBV19, the J gene TRBJ1-2; 9 nucleotides agree with TRBD1. CDR1 LNHDA and CDR2 SQIVND come from the germline V gene (reference sequence). The CDR3 loop spans 15 amino acids. The J segment lost 5 bases and the V segment lost 6 bases, leaving 10 bases of the junction unmatched. Written as DNA, the CDR3 is TGTGCCAGTAGCCAACAGGGGGCACTGGGGTATGGCTACACCTTC. Protein sequence: CASSQQGALGYGYTF.

The chain links TRBV5-5 to TRBJ2-1; TRBD2 matches at 12 bases. Germline trimming cut 4 bases from V and 8 bases from J; bases unmatched to any gene: 7. Germline values: CDR1 SGHKS, CDR2 YYEKEE (reference sequence). There are 15 residues in the CDR3. CDR3 residues: CASSLTSGGSDEQFF. CDR3 DNA sequence: TGTGCCAGCAGCCTGACTAGCGGGGGATCAGATGAGCAGTTCTTC.

In DNA, the CDR3 is TGTGCCAGCAATTGCGGGATTGAGACCCAGTACTTC. Protein product: CASNCGIETQYF. The V call is TRBV6-4, the J call TRBJ2-5; TRBD2 might be the D (6 bases). V was pared by 7 bases and J by 5 bases, with 11 bases between. From germline, CDR1 is MRHNA and CDR2 SNTAGT. The CDR3 has 12 residues.

The CDR3 loop reads CASRLDRENSPLHF. The DNA of the CDR3 is TGTGCCAGCAGATTAGACAGGGAGAATTCACCCCTCCACTTT. The rearrangement links TRBV5-4 to TRBJ1-6; 7 bases agree with TRBD1. Per germline, CDR1 SGHNT and CDR2 YYREEE (reference sequence). The CDR3 has 14 amino acids. Trimming took 5 bases from V and 7 from J; bases not matched to a gene: 6. The variable domain in full, completed from reference TRBV5-4 and TRBJ1-6, reads ETGVTQSPTHLIKTRGQQVTLRCSSQSGHNTVSWYQQALGQGPQFIFQYYREEENGRGNFPPRFSGLQFPNYSSELNVNALELDDSALYLCASRLDRENSPLHFGNGTRLTVT.

The chain joins TRBV15 to TRBJ1-1, with TRBD1 identical over 10 bases. The length of the CDR3 is 15 residues. Losses at the gene ends were 3 bases for V and 1 base for J; bases not matched to a gene: 2. In germline, CDR1 is LNHNV, CDR2 YYDKDF (reference sequence). CDR3 region: CATSSRDRGNTEAFF. The CDR3, as DNA: TGTGCCACCAGCAGTCGGGACAGGGGGAACACTGAAGCTTTCTTT.

This clone showed up just a few times. This rearrangement joins TRBV5-1 to TRBJ2-7; 9 positions agree with TRBD1. This CDR3 is 14 amino acids long. Germline trimming cut 4 bases from V and 6 bases from J; bases unmatched to any gene: 8. CDR1 and CDR2 from the germline V gene are SGHRS and YFSETQ. In nucleotides, the CDR3 is TGCGCCAGCAGCCGCGGACAGGGGCGGCCCGAGCAGTACTTC. Its protein is CASSRGQGRPEQYF.

In regard to this clone: At the DNA level, this CDR3 is encoded by other sequences in the same sample as well. The V and J genes are TRBV9 and TRBJ2-1, with no clear D. CDR1 and CDR2 (germline): SGDLS, YYNGEE. Deletions cut 1 base from V and 6 bases from J, with 8 bases between. The CDR3 contains 13 residues. The DNA of the CDR3 is TGTGCCAGCAGCGTAAGTTCGGGCAATGAGCAGTTCTTC. Protein: CASSVSSGNEQFF.

The rearrangement uses TRBV7-9 and TRBJ2-1; weak D call: TRBD2 (5 bases). Trimming took off 8 bases at V and 0 bases at J, with 14 bases between the two ends. The CDR3 has 15 residues. The germline V gene has CDR1 SEHNR and CDR2 FQNEAQ (reference sequence). The CDR3: CASFGLTSSYNEQFF. For the CDR3, the DNA is TGTGCCAGCTTCGGACTTACGAGCTCCTACAATGAGCAGTTCTTC.

The chain links TRBV5-1 to TRBJ1-2; 7 nucleotides align to TRBD1. CDR1 is SGHRS and CDR2 is YFSETQ in the germline V gene. The CDR3 runs to 14 residues. V lost 0 bases, J lost 5 bases, and 4 bases stayed unmatched. CDR3 loop: CASSLEGGGYGYTF. Here the CDR3 DNA reads TGCGCCAGCAGCTTGGAAGGGGGCGGGTATGGCTACACCTTC.

The chain has TRBV9 and TRBJ1-2; TRBD1 might be the D (6 bases). This CDR3 is 13 amino acids long. Trimming cost V 0 bases and J 4 bases, with 7 bases left between them. The germline gives CDR1 SGDLS, CDR2 YYNGEE. The CDR3 reads CASSVGRGYGYTF. For the CDR3, the DNA is TGTGCCAGCAGCGTAGGCAGGGGCTATGGCTACACCTTC.

The gene calls are TRBV19 and TRBJ1-2; D is perhaps TRBD1 (5 bases). Per germline, CDR1 LNHDA and CDR2 SQIVND (reference sequence). The CDR3 runs to 15 residues. V gave up 6 bases and J gave up 8 bases, with 22 bases separating them. The CDR3 DNA is TGTGCCAGTAGCAAGCAAGGAACAGGAGAGGAGGGCTACACCTTC. Protein sequence: CASSKQGTGEEGYTF.

CDR3 DNA sequence: TGTGCCAGCAGTTTAGGCGGGGGAGGTAACATTCAGTACTTC. Amino acids: CASSLGGGGNIQYF. J is TRBJ2-4 and V is TRBV27; 7 bases fit TRBD2. V lost 2 bases, J lost 7 bases, and 5 bases stayed unmatched. CDR1 and CDR2 (germline): MNHEY, SMNVEV (reference sequence). The CDR3 totals 14 residues.